The source of this T cell receptor (beta chain) is a study of blood T cell repertoires in COVID-19. Trimming stripped 3 bases from V and 3 bases from J, with 8 bases between. Germline CDR1 reads LNHDA; CDR2 reads SQIVND (reference sequence). CDR3 length: 13 amino acids. Profiled with immunoSEQ multiplex PCR; TCRdb holds only in-frame clones, not every one. The data hold hundreds of thousands of clones, with around 80% observed a single time. The clonotype originates from a man aged 25-45 years with acute COVID-19. V and J are TRBV19 and TRBJ2-5; D uncertain. The sequenced material came from PBMCs or T cells enriched from blood (not recorded which). The CDR3 region has the DNA TGTGCCAGTAGTATTGCAAGAGAAGAGACCCAGTACTTC. It codes for CASSIAREETQYF.